Below are 22 T cell receptor beta chains sequenced from a single sample in a study of T cell responses to AZD1222 COVID-19 vaccine (dated by TCRdb to the early 2020s). The receptor library was made with the immunoSEQ multiplex PCR assay. The source is immuneACCESS, and TCRdb retained only in-frame sequences with V and J called. Part of the clones is not carried over; for the studies checked, unresolved V genes explain less than half of this, and the remainder is unexplained. This sample lists approximately 190,000 clones; around 93% were detected once. The ten largest make up roughly a tenth of the sample. The sample's time point label, in plain terms: baseline before first vaccination. This specimen consisted of peripheral blood, obtained on day 0 of AZD1222 vaccination. These receptors came from an adult in good health.

The chain recombines TRBV19 with TRBJ2-7; D is perhaps TRBD1 (5 bases). The CDR3 contains 14 residues. Germline CDR1 is LNHDA and CDR2 is SQIVND (reference sequence). With 6 bases removed from V and 0 bases from J, the gap between germline ends came to 12 bases. This chain's CDR3 is CASSTDILSYEQYF. DNA of the CDR3: TGTGCCAGTAGCACGGACATTCTCTCCTACGAGCAGTACTTC.

J is TRBJ2-7 and V is TRBV9; 8 positions match TRBD1. V was clipped by 0 bases and J by 2 bases; unmatched bases: 7. The germline gives CDR1 SGDLS, CDR2 YYNGEE. This CDR3 comprises 16 residues. The CDR3 spells CASSVAGTGLTYEQYF. The CDR3, as DNA: TGTGCCAGCAGCGTAGCGGGGACAGGTCTTACCTACGAGCAGTACTTC. Looking up the rest from reference TRBV9 and TRBJ2-7 gives the full variable domain: DSGVTQTPKHLITATGQRVTLRCSPRSGDLSVYWYQQSLDQGLQFLIQYYNGEERAKGNILERFSAQQFPDLHSELNLSSLELGDSALYFCASSVAGTGLTYEQYFGPGTRLTVT.

The CDR3 nucleotides are TGTGCCAGCAGTTACGCGACAGTCGATTCACCCCTCCACTTT. Protein: CASSYATVDSPLHF. V gene TRBV6-2 or TRBV6-3 combines with J gene TRBJ1-6; possibly TRBD1 for D (5 bases). This CDR3 contains 14 residues. Germline V lookup: CDR1 MNHEY, CDR2 SVGEGT. Trimming cost V 2 bases and J 8 bases, with 10 bases left between them.

The chain uses TRBV27 and TRBJ2-2; TRBD1 aligns across 8 bases. CDR3 length: 16 residues. V lost 3 bases and J lost 6; bases outside the gene matches: 9. Germline CDR1 MNHEY, CDR2 SMNVEV (reference sequence). CDR3 in DNA: TGTGCCAGCAGTTTCCAGGGGGCGAGGGAGGCCGGGGAGCTGTTTTTT. It codes for CASSFQGAREAGELFF.

V usage is TRBV14 and J usage is TRBJ2-7; D unresolved. V gave up 2 bases and J gave up 2 bases, with 10 bases separating them. Germline-derived CDR1 and CDR2 are SGHDN and FVKESK. This CDR3 spans 14 amino acids. This CDR3 reads CASSQFGRAYEQYF. In nucleotides, the CDR3 is TGTGCCAGCAGCCAATTCGGACGGGCCTACGAGCAGTACTTC.

The chain is built from TRBV2 and TRBJ2-7; possibly TRBD1 for D (5 bases). Per the germline V gene, CDR1 is SNHLY and CDR2 is FYNNEI. Between the trimmed V and J ends, which lost 0 bases and 0 bases, there was a span of 9 bases. This CDR3 has 15 residues. CDR3 in DNA: TGTGCCAGCAGTGAAGCCACAGGTAACTCCTACGAGCAGTACTTC. It is translated as CASSEATGNSYEQYF.

The chain recombines TRBV10-3 with TRBJ1-1; 7 nucleotides agree with TRBD1. V was clipped by 6 bases and J by 3 bases; unmatched bases: 7. CDR1 and CDR2 (germline): ENHRY, SYGVKD. The CDR3 is made up of 14 amino acids. The CDR3 nucleotides read TGTGCCATCAGCCGCACAGGGGTCGACACTGAAGCTTTCTTT. Protein product: CAISRTGVDTEAFF.

V usage is TRBV6-5 and J usage is TRBJ2-7; unclear D gene. This CDR3 has 15 residues. The V end lost 2 bases, the J end lost 6 bases, and 17 bases lay between the germline ends. Per the germline V gene, CDR1 is MNHEY and CDR2 is SVGAGI. CDR3 sequence reads: CASSYETNTVLEQYF. The CDR3 DNA is TGTGCCAGCAGTTACGAGACCAATACAGTTCTCGAGCAGTACTTC.

This rearrangement joins TRBV4-1 to TRBJ2-1; D possibly corresponds to TRBD2 (5 bases). CDR1 MGHRA and CDR2 YSYEKL come from the germline V gene. V lost 9 bases and J 1 base, leaving 13 bases between the germline ends. This CDR3 has 14 residues. CDR3 loop: CARRRPDSYNEQFF. The CDR3 DNA is TGCGCCAGGAGGAGGCCCGATTCCTACAATGAGCAGTTCTTC.

This clone was seen once. The chain recombines TRBV9 with TRBJ1-1; 9 bases match TRBD1. J gave up 4 bases and V 3 bases, and 7 bases lay outside the gene matches. CDR1 and CDR2 (germline): SGDLS, YYNGEE. The CDR3 runs 15 residues. CDR3 in amino acids: CASSAEDRGSTEAFF. CDR3 sequence (DNA): TGTGCCAGCAGCGCAGAGGACAGGGGAAGCACTGAAGCTTTCTTT.

This chain connects TRBV10-3 to TRBJ1-2, with a tentative D call TRBD1 (6 bases). The length of the CDR3 is 13 residues. Germline CDR1 and CDR2: ENHRY and SYGVKD. Between the trimmed V and J ends, which lost 0 bases and 7 bases, there was a span of 9 bases. CDR3 in DNA: TGTGCCATCAGTGAGTCCAGGGGAAGTGGCTACACCTTC. It codes for CAISESRGSGYTF.

This chain uses TRBV7-3 with TRBJ2-7; D remains unclear. The CDR3 covers 10 residues. Germline V CDR1 and CDR2: SGHTA, FQGTGA. Trimming cost V 8 bases and J 4 bases, with 6 bases left between them. CDR3 in DNA: TGTGCCAGCTCCAAGTACGAGCAGTACTTC. Residues: CASSKYEQYF. Full variable domain (missing parts from reference TRBV7-3 and TRBJ2-7): GAGVSQTPSNKVTEKGKYVELRCDPISGHTALYWYRQSLGQGPEFLIYFQGTGAADDSGLPNDRFFAVRPEGSVSTLKIQRTERGDSAVYLCASSKYEQYFGPGTRLTVT.

This chain uses TRBV7-9 with TRBJ1-5; no clear D gene. Looked up from germline, CDR1 is SEHNR and CDR2 is FQNEAQ (reference sequence). The ends were cut back, 4 bases at V and 6 bases at J, with 13 bases in the middle. The CDR3 runs 14 residues. CDR3 sequence reads: CASSSDLPGQPQHF. DNA for the CDR3: TGTGCCAGCAGCTCGGACCTCCCCGGTCAGCCCCAGCATTTT.

This chain uses TRBV27 with TRBJ2-1, with TRBD2 matching over 9 bases. CDR3 length: 15 residues. The V segment lost 3 bases and the J segment 6 bases; nucleotides outside the gene matches: 6. Looked up from germline, CDR1 is MNHEY and CDR2 is SMNVEV (reference sequence). CDR3 residues: CASSLGLAGFNEQFF. The CDR3 nucleotides read TGTGCCAGCAGTTTGGGCCTAGCGGGATTCAATGAGCAGTTCTTC.

This clone was seen once. The chain couples TRBV7-9 to TRBJ1-1; D remains unclear. Looked up from germline, CDR1 is SEHNR and CDR2 is FQNEAQ (reference sequence). This CDR3 is built from 13 residues. The V end was cut by 5 bases, the J end by 1 base, with 8 bases between. CDR3 nucleotide sequence: TGTGCCAGCAGCCTGGAGCCGAACACTGAAGCTTTCTTT. Translating it yields CASSLEPNTEAFF.

The chain uses TRBV5-5 and TRBJ2-3; D possibly corresponds to TRBD2 (7 bases). Trimming left V 3 bases short and J 2 bases short, with 19 bases between. CDR1 is SGHKS and CDR2 is YYEKEE in the germline V gene (reference sequence). The CDR3 totals 17 residues. The DNA for the CDR3 is TGTGCCAGCAGCTCGGGGGGCCGGCGCCTAATCACAGATACGCAGTATTTT. Amino acid sequence: CASSSGGRRLITDTQYF.

The chain joins TRBV30 to TRBJ2-3; 11 nucleotides align to TRBD2. Germline V gene data show CDR1 as GTSNPN and CDR2 as SVGIG (reference sequence). The length of the CDR3 is 12 residues. V was pared by 3 bases and J by 11 bases, with 4 bases of the junction left unmatched. The CDR3 nucleotides are TGTGCCTGGAGAGCACTAGCGGGAGTGCAGTATTTT. It translates to CAWRALAGVQYF.

The rearrangement links TRBV5-4 to TRBJ2-5; 9 nucleotides agree with TRBD1. This CDR3 comprises 14 residues. CDR1 SGHNT and CDR2 YYREEE come from the germline V gene (reference sequence). J gave up 5 bases and V 0 bases, and 2 bases lay outside the gene matches. The CDR3 nucleotides are TGTGCCAGCAGCTTGGGGGACAGGGAGGAGACCCAGTACTTC. Its translation is CASSLGDREETQYF. The full variable domain, its missing parts supplied by reference TRBV5-4 and TRBJ2-5, is ETGVTQSPTHLIKTRGQQVTLRCSSQSGHNTVSWYQQALGQGPQFIFQYYREEENGRGNFPPRFSGLQFPNYSSELNVNALELDDSALYLCASSLGDREETQYFGPGTRLLVL.

This rearrangement joins TRBV28 to TRBJ1-5, with D possibly being TRBD1 (5 bases). The CDR3 is 14 amino acids. The germline V gene encodes CDR1 MDHEN and CDR2 SYDVKM. V was shortened by 7 bases and J by 4 bases, with 14 bases between the two germline ends. The CDR3 nucleotides are TGTGCCAGCACCTCGGGCGGGGGGAATCAGCCCCAGCATTTT. It is translated as CASTSGGGNQPQHF.

The chain has TRBV5-5 and TRBJ2-1; no clear D gene. Trimming shortened V by 0 bases and J by 5 bases, and 6 bases separated the two germline ends. This CDR3 spans 13 amino acids. The germline V gene encodes CDR1 SGHKS and CDR2 YYEKEE (reference sequence). The DNA for the CDR3 is TGTGCCAGCAGCTTGGGACCACACAATGAGCAGTTCTTC. Translation: CASSLGPHNEQFF.

The chain is built from TRBV30 and TRBJ1-5; a possible D gene is TRBD1 (6 bases). V lost 0 bases to trimming and J lost 6 bases, with 18 bases between them. The CDR3 is made up of 16 amino acids. The germline gives CDR1 GTSNPN, CDR2 SVGIG (reference sequence). The CDR3 spells CAWSVRGLSVGQPQHF. CDR3 nucleotides: TGTGCCTGGAGTGTTAGGGGGTTAAGCGTCGGTCAGCCCCAGCATTTT. The variable domain in full, completed from reference TRBV30 and TRBJ1-5, reads SQTIHQWPATLVQPVGSPLSLECTVEGTSNPNLYWYRQAAGRGLQLLFYSVGIGQISSEVPQNLSASRPQDRQFILSSKKLLLSDSGFYLCAWSVRGLSVGQPQHFGDGTRLSIL.

The V call is TRBV5-6, the J call TRBJ1-2; TRBD1 is a possible D gene (6 bases). Looked up from germline, CDR1 is SGHDT and CDR2 is YYEEEE. The CDR3 runs 13 residues. With 4 bases removed from V and 8 bases from J, the gap between germline ends came to 15 bases. CDR3 in amino acids: CASSRGQSPGYTF. The CDR3 DNA reads as TGTGCCAGCAGCCGCGGACAGTCTCCCGGCTACACCTTC.